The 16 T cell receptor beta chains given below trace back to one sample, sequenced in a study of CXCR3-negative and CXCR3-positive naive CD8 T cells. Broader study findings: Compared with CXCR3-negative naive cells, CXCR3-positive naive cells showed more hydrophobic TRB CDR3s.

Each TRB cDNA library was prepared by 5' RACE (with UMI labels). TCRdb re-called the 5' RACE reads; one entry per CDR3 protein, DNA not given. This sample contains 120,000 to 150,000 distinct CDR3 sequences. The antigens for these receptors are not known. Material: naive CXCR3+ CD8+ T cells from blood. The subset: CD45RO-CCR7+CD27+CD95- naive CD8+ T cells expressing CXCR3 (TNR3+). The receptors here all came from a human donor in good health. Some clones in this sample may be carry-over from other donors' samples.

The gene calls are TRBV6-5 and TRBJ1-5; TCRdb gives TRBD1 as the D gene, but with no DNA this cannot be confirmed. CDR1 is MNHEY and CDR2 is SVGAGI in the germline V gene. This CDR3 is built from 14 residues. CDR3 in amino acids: CALLRGWGNQPQHF.

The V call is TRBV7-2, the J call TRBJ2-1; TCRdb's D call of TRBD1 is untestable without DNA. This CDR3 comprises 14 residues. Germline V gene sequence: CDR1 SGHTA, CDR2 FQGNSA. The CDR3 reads CASSGRGSYNEQFF.

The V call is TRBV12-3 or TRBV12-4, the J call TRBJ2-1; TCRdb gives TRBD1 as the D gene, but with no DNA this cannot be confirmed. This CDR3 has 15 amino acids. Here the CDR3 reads CASSQSGANYNEQFF.

CDR3 in amino acids: CASSPQGQETQYF. The chain recombines TRBV7-9 with TRBJ2-5; TCRdb's D call of TRBD1 is untestable without DNA. Looked up from germline, CDR1 is SEHNR and CDR2 is FQNEAQ (reference sequence). This CDR3 has 13 amino acids.

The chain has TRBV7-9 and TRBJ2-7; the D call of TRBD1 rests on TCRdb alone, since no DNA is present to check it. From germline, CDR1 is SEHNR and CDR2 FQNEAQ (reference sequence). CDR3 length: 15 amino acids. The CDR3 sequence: CASSSAGTDTYEQYF.

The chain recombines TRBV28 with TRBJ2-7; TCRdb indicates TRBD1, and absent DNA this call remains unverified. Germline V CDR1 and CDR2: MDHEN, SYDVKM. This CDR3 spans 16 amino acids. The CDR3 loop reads CASTPQIKQGAYEQYF.

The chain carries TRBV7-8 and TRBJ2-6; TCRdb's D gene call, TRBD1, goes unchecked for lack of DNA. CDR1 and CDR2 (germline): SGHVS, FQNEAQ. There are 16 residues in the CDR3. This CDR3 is CASSHRKGSGANVLTF.

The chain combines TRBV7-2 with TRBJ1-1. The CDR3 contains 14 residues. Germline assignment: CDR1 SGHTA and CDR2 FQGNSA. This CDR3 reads CASTWSVLNTEAFF. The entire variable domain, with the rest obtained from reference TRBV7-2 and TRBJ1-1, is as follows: GAGVSQSPSNKVTEKGKDVELRCDPISGHTALYWYRQSLGQGLEFLIYFQGNSAPDKSGLPSDRFSAERTGGSVSTLTIQRTQQEDSAVYLCASTWSVLNTEAFFGQGTRLTVV.

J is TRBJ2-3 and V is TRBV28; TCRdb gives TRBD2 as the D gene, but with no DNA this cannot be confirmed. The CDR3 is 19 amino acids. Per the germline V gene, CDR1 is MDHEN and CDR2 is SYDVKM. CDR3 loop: CASSLGGDFLSPSTDTQYF.

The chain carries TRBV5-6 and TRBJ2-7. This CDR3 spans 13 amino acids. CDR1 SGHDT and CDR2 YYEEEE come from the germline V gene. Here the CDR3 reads CASSWTGPYEQYF. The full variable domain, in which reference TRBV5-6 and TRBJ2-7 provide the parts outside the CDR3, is DAGVTQSPTHLIKTRGQQVTLRCSPKSGHDTVSWYQQALGQGPQFIFQYYEEEERQRGNFPDRFSGHQFPNYSSELNVNALLLGDSALYLCASSWTGPYEQYFGPGTRLTVT.

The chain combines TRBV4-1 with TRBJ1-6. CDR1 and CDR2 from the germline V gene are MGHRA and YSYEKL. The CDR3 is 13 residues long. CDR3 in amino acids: CASSQRWGSPLHF.

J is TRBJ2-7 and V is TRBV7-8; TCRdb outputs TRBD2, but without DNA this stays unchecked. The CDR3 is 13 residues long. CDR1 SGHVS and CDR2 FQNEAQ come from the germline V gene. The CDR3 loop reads CASSSGLREEQYF.

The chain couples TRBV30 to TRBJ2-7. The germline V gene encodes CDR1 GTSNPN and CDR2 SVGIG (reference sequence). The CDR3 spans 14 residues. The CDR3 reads CAWSDRYLPYEQYF.

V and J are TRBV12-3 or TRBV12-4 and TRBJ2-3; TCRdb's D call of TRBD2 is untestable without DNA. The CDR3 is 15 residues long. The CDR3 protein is CASNERALSTDTQYF.

Here the CDR3 reads CSVVTGWSQGLYQETQYF. V and J are TRBV29-1 and TRBJ2-5; TCRdb gives TRBD1 as the D gene, but with no DNA this cannot be confirmed. The CDR3 consists of 18 residues. Germline V gene data show CDR1 as SQVTM and CDR2 as ANQGSEA.

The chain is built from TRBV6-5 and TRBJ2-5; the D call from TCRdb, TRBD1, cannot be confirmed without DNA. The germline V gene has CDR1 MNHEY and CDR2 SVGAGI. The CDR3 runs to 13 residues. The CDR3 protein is CASSSGTSGNQYF.